The clone carrying this T cell receptor (beta chain) was counted once. What it recognizes is unknown. This sample was included in a study of T cell clonotyping in hematopoietic cell transplantation. The table came from immunoSEQ multiplex PCR; TCRdb's copy has only in-frame clones and leaves some out. This sample has about 36,000 clones; approximately 88% occur once, and the top ten carry almost 2%. Study-level findings and limits: CD4 and CD8 repertoire contributions could not be separated without sorting. After transplant, recipient diversity fell while pathologically expanded clonotypes grew through day 180. Graft donor and pretransplant recipient Inverse Simpson Index values predicted broader posttransplant TCR diversity.

The ends lost 2 bases at V and 5 bases at J; junction bases unmatched: 5. The germline gives CDR1 SGHTS, CDR2 YDEGEE. The CDR3 loop spans 14 amino acids. Specimen: peripheral blood mononuclear cells. This TCR was recovered from a middle-aged woman in good health. Some clones in this sample may be carry-over from other donors' samples. The chain couples TRBV5-8 to TRBJ2-3; 7 bases line up with TRBD1. The CDR3 region is CASSLETGLDTQYF. CDR3 nucleotides: TGTGCCAGCAGCTTAGAGACAGGGTTAGATACGCAGTATTTT.